This TCR beta chain was identified during a study of lymphopenia after photon versus proton radiotherapy. Clones were sequenced by immunoSEQ multiplex PCR, and TCRdb holds only the in-frame ones, with some missing. This sample has roughly 45,000 clones, with 65% to 90% found just once. Study findings and constraints: Relative stability marked proton patients; photon patients lost diversity and naive cells. After lymphocyte nadir, photon-treated repertoires showed oligoclonal expansion, especially CD8+ Temra.

This clone was counted between two and nine times. Its antigen is unidentified. The sequenced sample was peripheral blood, obtained from a patient treated with photon-based radiotherapy. This clonotype originated in a man aged 40-49 years with gastric cancer.

The chain's CDR3 is CASTATGALAFTDTQYF. For the CDR3, the DNA is TGTGCCAGCACGGCGACAGGGGCCTTGGCCTTTACAGATACGCAGTATTTT. The chain is built from TRBV9 and TRBJ2-3; 8 nucleotides line up with TRBD1. The J segment lost 3 bases and the V segment lost 6 bases, leaving 15 bases of the junction unmatched. The CDR3 runs 17 residues. The germline V gene encodes CDR1 SGDLS and CDR2 YYNGEE.